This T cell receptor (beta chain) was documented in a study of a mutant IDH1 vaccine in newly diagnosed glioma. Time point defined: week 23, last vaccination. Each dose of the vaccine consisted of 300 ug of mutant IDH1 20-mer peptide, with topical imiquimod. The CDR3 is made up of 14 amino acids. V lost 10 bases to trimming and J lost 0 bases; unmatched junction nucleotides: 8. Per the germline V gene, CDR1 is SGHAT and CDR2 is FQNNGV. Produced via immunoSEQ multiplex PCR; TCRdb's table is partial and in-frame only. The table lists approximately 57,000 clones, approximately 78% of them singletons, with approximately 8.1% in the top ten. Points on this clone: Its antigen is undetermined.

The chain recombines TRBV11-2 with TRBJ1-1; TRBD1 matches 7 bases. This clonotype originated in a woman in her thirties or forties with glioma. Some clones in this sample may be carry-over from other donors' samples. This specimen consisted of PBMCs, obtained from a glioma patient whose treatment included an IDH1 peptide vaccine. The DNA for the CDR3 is TGTGCCACCCTGAAGGGGGCTATGAACACTGAAGCTTTCTTT. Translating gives CATLKGAMNTEAFF.